This record covers a single T cell receptor beta chain. No cognate antigen has been identified for it. No base-level quality is on record; no much larger clone is a single base apart. The sample comes from a study of regulatory T cells in long-lasting Graves disease listed by TCRdb under 2021. Background for the entire study: Persistent Graves' disease was defined as antithyroid drug treatment for over 5 years with persistently positive TSH receptor autoantibodies. Patients with persistent Graves' disease were compared with patients with newly diagnosed Graves' disease using TCR sequencing and RNA sequencing of peripheral blood. The study was registered as a clinical trial and conducted in China. A total of 33 samples were covered by TCR sequencing, comprising some 13 persistent and roughly 20 newly diagnosed Graves' disease patients. On average, persistent Graves' disease patients in the clinical cohort had been on antithyroid drugs for approximately 10 years. On the study overall, not on this receptor specifically: The authors noted that the small sample size was a limitation that may lower accuracy. Patients with persistent disease shared more public clonotypes (fewer than 3,000) than newly diagnosed patients did (966). Compared with newly diagnosed patients, persistent Graves' disease patients had lower TCR Shannon entropy and fewer highly expanded clones, which suggests clonal expansion. Sequencing and analysis were limited to the TCR beta chain. The study examined only peripheral blood because the primary lesion, thyroid tissue, could not be accessed. Preferential use of TRBV28, TRBJ1-2 and TRBJ2-5 was observed in persistent disease, whereas TRBV20-1 and TRBJ2-1 were favored in newly diagnosed disease.

The receptor library was made with multiplex PCR. The sequencer was an Illumina HiSeq 4000. TCR beta libraries were built with iRepertoire HTBI primers and Arm-PCR amplification of CDR3 regions. PCR products were gel purified before sequencing. Under the source paper's analysis protocol: A total of 62 TRBV and 14 TRBJ segments were identified across samples and were used for gene usage analysis of CDR3 amino acid clonotypes. COPE and FqMerger were used to merge the filtered high-quality paired reads into contigs. BLAST was used to align contigs to IMGT TRBV, TRBD and TRBJ reference genes, with CDR3 defined following IMGT. Clonotypes above 0.1% frequency were classified as highly expanded clones. Shannon entropy served as the measure of repertoire diversity, while the Gini coefficient captured V-J evenness. Public clonotypes were defined as clonotypes shared by more than one individual. Starting from the raw public reads, TCRdb applied fastp trimming at Q25, assembled clones with MiXCR and retained in-frame beta chains. Rows are combined by CDR3 protein, so each entry shows the most common genes and DNA. TCRdb, not the authors, supplied the V and J calls. The table for this sample lists fewer than 550,000 distinct CDR3 sequences; around a fifth of them were counted only once. In total, the top ten clones hold about 6.6% of the sample.

In the paper's terms, the time point label means: persistent/refractory GD, antithyroid drugs over 5 years with positive TRAb. RNA was extracted from PBMCs in TRIzol for both TCR sequencing and RNA sequencing. The diagnosis of Graves' disease was made according to American Thyroid Association guidelines. Recruitment of patients was carried out at an endocrinology department in Xi'an, China. Each patient gave 7 to 9.5 milliliters of peripheral blood, collected in an EDTA anticoagulant tube. Ficoll Paque Plus density gradient separation was used to isolate PBMCs, and no further T cell sorting was done. An Agilent 2100 Bioanalyzer and agarose gel were used to check RNA quality, while a NanoDrop 2000 measured RNA concentration. The germline V gene (reference sequence) yields MNHEY for CDR1 and SMNVEV for CDR2. Its CDR3 holds 14 amino acids, cysteine through phenylalanine. Of all the DNA, just the CDR3 is kept, 42 bases in frame from base 1. Deletion took 5 bases off V and 1 base off J, with a span of 11 bases between the germline ends.

This clonotype originated in a female donor with Graves disease. This specimen consisted of peripheral blood mononuclear cells (PBMCs), obtained when the disease was refractory, from a patient treated with antithyroid drugs. In this chain, TRBV27 is recombined with TRBJ1-2, with TRBD1 perhaps the D gene, on 5 matching bases. CDR3 reads: CASSVRQFNYGYTF. Read as DNA, the sequence is TGTGCCAGCAGTGTTCGACAGTTTAACTATGGCTACACCTTC.